This T cell receptor beta chain was observed in a study of blood T cell repertoires in COVID-19. Germline values: CDR1 SNHLY, CDR2 FYNNEI. The CDR3 has 15 amino acids. The V segment lost 4 bases and the J segment 5 bases; nucleotides outside the gene matches: 6. Libraries were prepared by immunoSEQ multiplex PCR; TCRdb keeps only in-frame clonotypes and omits some of them. The sample lists about 170,000 clones; roughly 86% were seen once. The V gene is TRBV2, the J gene TRBJ1-5; 9 bases fit TRBD1. The receptor's source is a woman in her fifties or sixties with acute or convalescent COVID-19. The material sequenced was peripheral blood. The CDR3 region has the DNA TGTGCCAGCAGTGGGACAGGGGTGGGGTATCAGCCCCAGCATTTT. It codes for CASSGTGVGYQPQHF.